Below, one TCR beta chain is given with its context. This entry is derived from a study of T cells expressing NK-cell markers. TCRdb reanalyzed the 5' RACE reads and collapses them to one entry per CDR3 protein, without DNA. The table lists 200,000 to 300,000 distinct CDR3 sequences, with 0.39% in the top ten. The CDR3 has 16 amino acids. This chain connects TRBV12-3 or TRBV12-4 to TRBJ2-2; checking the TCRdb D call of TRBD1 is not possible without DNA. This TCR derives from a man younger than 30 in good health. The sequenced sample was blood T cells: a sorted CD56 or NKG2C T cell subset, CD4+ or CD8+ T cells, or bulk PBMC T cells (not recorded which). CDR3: CASSLLPGQGAGELFF.